The 9 T cell receptor beta chains in this list originate from one sample, sequenced in a study of blood T cell repertoires in COVID-19. Only in-frame clones appear in the TCRdb table, and some are missing; sequencing was by immunoSEQ multiplex PCR. The sample yields 100,000 to 120,000 clones, approximately 70% seen once. The sample taken for sequencing was peripheral blood. All receptors derive from a woman aged 40 to 50 with acute or convalescent COVID-19.

This chain joins TRBV4-3 and TRBJ2-1; 10 bases are shared with TRBD2. The V and J ends lost 2 bases and 5 bases, in that order; junction bases with no gene match: 3. This CDR3 spans 15 amino acids. Germline V gene sequence: CDR1 LGHNA, CDR2 YSLEER. DNA for the CDR3: TGCGCCAGCAGCCAAAAGCGGGGGGGTAACAATGAGCAGTTCTTC. Translated, it gives CASSQKRGGNNEQFF.

This clone was found a few times. This chain connects TRBV12-3 or TRBV12-4 to TRBJ1-2; 9 bases map to TRBD1. The CDR3 contains 12 residues. V was pared by 6 bases and J by 6 bases, with 2 bases of the junction left unmatched. The CDR3 nucleotides read TGTGCCAGCAGCACAGGGGGCCATGGCTACACCTTC. The encoded protein is CASSTGGHGYTF.

A few counts support this clone. This sequence joins TRBV5-4 and TRBJ1-2; D might be TRBD1 (6 bases). V was shortened by 4 bases and J by 4 bases, with 11 bases between the two germline ends. The germline gives CDR1 SGHNT, CDR2 YYREEE (reference sequence). The CDR3 is 13 amino acids. The CDR3 reads CASSTDRTYGYTF. CDR3 coding DNA: TGTGCCAGCAGCACCGACAGGACCTATGGCTACACCTTC.

This clone was seen more than once but under ten times. The chain's CDR3 is CASSAQGAPGEKLFF. In DNA, the CDR3 is TGTGCCAGCAGCGCTCAGGGGGCGCCCGGGGAAAAACTGTTTTTT. J is TRBJ1-4 and V is TRBV16; TRBD1 aligns across 8 bases. Germline V CDR1 and CDR2: KGHSY, FQNENV. V shed 5 bases, J shed 8 bases, and the junction held 10 bases outside the gene matches. The CDR3 has 15 amino acids. Based on the CDR3 plus reference TRBV16 and TRBJ1-4, the full variable domain is GEEVAQTPKHLVRGEGQKAKLYCAPIKGHSYVFWYQQVLKNEFKFLISFQNENVFDETGMPKERFSAKCLPNSPCSLEIQATKLEDSAVYFCASSAQGAPGEKLFFGSGTQLSVL.

The chain combines TRBV24-1 with TRBJ2-1, with D possibly TRBD2 on 6 matching bases. This CDR3 is built from 18 residues. V lost 0 bases to trimming and J lost 1 base, with 15 bases between them. Germline lookup yields CDR1 KGHDR and CDR2 SFDVKD. CDR3 in amino acids: CATSDLPGRSLSYNEQFF. The DNA for the CDR3 is TGTGCCACCAGTGATTTGCCTGGGAGGTCATTATCCTACAATGAGCAGTTCTTC.

This clone was detected a few times. The genes are TRBV11-1 and TRBJ2-3; 10 nucleotides align to TRBD2. The germline gives CDR1 SGHAT, CDR2 FQDESV (reference sequence). J was trimmed by 1 base and V by 3 bases; bases with no gene match: 4. CDR3 length equals 16 residues. The CDR3 DNA reads TGTGCCAGCAGCTTTGATACTAGCGGGGGCACAGATACGCAGTATTTT. Its protein is CASSFDTSGGTDTQYF.

The chain combines TRBV6-5 with TRBJ1-2; D is undetermined. In germline, CDR1 is MNHEY, CDR2 SVGAGI. V was trimmed by 6 bases and J by 5 bases, leaving 16 bases between them. This CDR3 is built from 14 residues. The CDR3 reads CASRSDRGAYGYTF. The DNA for the CDR3 is TGTGCCAGCAGGTCGGACCGGGGAGCGTATGGCTACACCTTC.

CDR3 DNA: TGTGCCAGCAGTCCTCCGGGGGGAAATCAGCCCCAGCATTTT. Residues: CASSPPGGNQPQHF. This chain links TRBV6-5 with TRBJ1-5; maybe TRBD1 (5 bases). The CDR3 totals 14 residues. V gave up 5 bases and J gave up 4 bases, with 12 bases separating them. Germline CDR1 is MNHEY and CDR2 is SVGAGI.

The gene calls are TRBV11-2 and TRBJ2-3; no reliable D call. The CDR3 runs to 13 residues. The V end was cut by 0 bases, the J end by 8 bases, with 9 bases between. Germline V gene data show CDR1 as SGHAT and CDR2 as FQNNGV. The CDR3 DNA sequence: TGTGCCAGCAGCTTAGAGTCTTCGGGTACGCAGTATTTT. It codes for CASSLESSGTQYF.